The 2 T cell receptor beta chains presented below share a single source sample, sequenced in a study of T-cell reconstitution after alpha-beta-depleted transplantation in children. Preparation of the TCRbeta library used unique molecular identifiers. TCRdb used MiXCR to reprocess the PCR reads, holding one entry per CDR3 protein. The sample contains 240,000 or so distinct CDR3 sequences, about 12% of which appear only once. The specimen was PBMCs from the stem cell graft donor, collected from the stem cell graft. The receptors were gathered from a human donor who donated a stem cell graft to a child with acute lymphoblastic leukemia.

This clonotype was detected many times. CDR3 in DNA: TGTGCCAGCAGCCAACAGCGGGAGATTCCCTCCGAGCAGTACTTC. This gives the protein CASSQQREIPSEQYF. This chain links TRBV4-2 with TRBJ2-7, with 8 bases aligning to TRBD2. Unmatched junction bases numbered 9, after V lost 2 bases and J lost 6 bases. CDR3 size: 15 residues. The germline V gene encodes CDR1 LGHNA and CDR2 YNFKEQ.

In its sample, this clonotype was seen many times. The V call is TRBV29-1, the J call TRBJ2-7; D may be TRBD1 (6 bases). Trimming cost V 4 bases and J 1 base, with 11 bases left between them. Germline V gene data show CDR1 as SQVTM and CDR2 as ANQGSEA. The CDR3 length is 13 residues. The CDR3 sequence: CSVGTARSYEQYF. CDR3 nucleotides: TGCAGCGTTGGGACAGCCAGATCCTACGAGCAGTACTTC.